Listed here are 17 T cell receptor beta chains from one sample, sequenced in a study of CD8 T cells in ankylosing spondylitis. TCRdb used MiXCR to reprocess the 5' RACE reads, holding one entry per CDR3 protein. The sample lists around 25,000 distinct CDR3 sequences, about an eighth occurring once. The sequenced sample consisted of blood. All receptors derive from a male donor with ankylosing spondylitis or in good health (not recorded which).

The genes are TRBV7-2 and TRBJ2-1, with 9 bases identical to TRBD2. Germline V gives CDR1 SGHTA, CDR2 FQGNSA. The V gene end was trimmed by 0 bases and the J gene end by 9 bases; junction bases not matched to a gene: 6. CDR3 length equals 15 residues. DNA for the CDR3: TGTGCCAGCAGCTTAGCTGGCGGGGGGGTAATTGAGCAGTTCTTC. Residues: CASSLAGGGVIEQFF.

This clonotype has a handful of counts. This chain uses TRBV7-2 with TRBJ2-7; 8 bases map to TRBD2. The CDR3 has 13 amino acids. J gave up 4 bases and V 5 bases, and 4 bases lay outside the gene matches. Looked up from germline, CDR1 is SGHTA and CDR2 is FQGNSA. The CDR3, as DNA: TGTGCCAGCAGCCGTAGCGGGATGTACGAGCAGTACTTC. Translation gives CASSRSGMYEQYF.

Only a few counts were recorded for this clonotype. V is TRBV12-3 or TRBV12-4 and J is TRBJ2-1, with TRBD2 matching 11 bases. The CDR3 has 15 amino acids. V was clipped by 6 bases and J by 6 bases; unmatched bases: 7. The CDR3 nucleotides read TGTGCCAGCAGCACCGGGCTAGCGGGAGGCAATGAGCAGTTCTTC. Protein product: CASSTGLAGGNEQFF.

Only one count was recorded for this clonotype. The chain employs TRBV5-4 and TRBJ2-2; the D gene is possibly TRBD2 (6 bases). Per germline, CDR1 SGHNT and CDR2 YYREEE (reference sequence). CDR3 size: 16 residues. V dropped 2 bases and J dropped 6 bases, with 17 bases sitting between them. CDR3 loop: CASSFATGGGAGELFF. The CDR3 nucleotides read TGTGCCAGCAGCTTCGCAACTGGCGGAGGGGCCGGGGAGCTGTTTTTT.

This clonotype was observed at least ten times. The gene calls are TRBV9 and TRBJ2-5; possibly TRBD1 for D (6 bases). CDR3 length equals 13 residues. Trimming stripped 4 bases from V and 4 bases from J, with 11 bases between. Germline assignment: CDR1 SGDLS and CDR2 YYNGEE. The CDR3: CASSPQGRETQYF. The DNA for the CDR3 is TGTGCCAGCAGCCCCCAGGGGAGAGAGACCCAGTACTTC. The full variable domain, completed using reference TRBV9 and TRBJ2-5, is DSGVTQTPKHLITATGQRVTLRCSPRSGDLSVYWYQQSLDQGLQFLIQYYNGEERAKGNILERFSAQQFPDLHSELNLSSLELGDSALYFCASSPQGRETQYFGPGTRLLVL.

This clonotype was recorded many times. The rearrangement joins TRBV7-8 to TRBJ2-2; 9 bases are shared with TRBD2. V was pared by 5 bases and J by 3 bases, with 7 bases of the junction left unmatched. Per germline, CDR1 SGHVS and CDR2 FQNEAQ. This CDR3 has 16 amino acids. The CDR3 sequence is CASSPQRGEHTGELFF. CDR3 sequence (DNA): TGTGCCAGCAGCCCCCAGCGGGGGGAGCACACCGGGGAGCTGTTTTTT.

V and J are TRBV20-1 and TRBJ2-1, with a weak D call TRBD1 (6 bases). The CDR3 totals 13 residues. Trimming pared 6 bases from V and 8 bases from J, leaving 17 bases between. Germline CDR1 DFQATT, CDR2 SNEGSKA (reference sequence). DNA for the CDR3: TGCAGTGCGTCAAAATCCAGGGGCCATGAGCAGTTCTTC. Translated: CSASKSRGHEQFF.

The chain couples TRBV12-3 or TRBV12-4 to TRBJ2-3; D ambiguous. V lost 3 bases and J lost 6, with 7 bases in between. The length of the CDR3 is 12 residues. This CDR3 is CASSFSGDTQYF. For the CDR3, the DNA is TGTGCCAGCAGTTTTTCTGGGGATACGCAGTATTTT.

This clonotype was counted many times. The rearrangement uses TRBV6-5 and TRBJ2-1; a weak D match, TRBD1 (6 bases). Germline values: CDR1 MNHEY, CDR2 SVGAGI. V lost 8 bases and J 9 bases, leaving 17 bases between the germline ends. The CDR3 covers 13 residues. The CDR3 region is CASERGGNGEQFF. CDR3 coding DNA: TGTGCCAGCGAAAGAGGGGGTAACGGTGAGCAGTTCTTC.

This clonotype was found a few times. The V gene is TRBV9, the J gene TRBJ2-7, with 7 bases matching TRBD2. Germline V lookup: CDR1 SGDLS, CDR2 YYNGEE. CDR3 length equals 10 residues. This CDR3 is CAPGGYEQYF. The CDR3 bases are TGTGCGCCCGGGGGGTACGAGCAGTACTTC.

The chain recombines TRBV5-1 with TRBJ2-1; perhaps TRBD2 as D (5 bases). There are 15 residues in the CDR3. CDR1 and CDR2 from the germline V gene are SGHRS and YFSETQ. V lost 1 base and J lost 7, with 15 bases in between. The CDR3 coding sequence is TGCGCCAGCAGCTTGCGGGCGGGCTTTATGAATGAGCAGTTCTTC. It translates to CASSLRAGFMNEQFF.

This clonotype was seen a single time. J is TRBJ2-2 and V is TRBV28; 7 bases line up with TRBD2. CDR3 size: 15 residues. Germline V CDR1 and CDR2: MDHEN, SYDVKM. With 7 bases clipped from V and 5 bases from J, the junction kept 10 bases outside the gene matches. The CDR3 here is CASTLNGGGTGELFF. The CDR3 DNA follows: TGTGCCAGCACCCTTAATGGGGGAGGGACCGGGGAGCTGTTTTTT.

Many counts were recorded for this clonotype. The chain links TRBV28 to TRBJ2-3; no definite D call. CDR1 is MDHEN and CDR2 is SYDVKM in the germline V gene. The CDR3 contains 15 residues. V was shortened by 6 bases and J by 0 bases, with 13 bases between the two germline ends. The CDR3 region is CASSDSRPSTDTQYF. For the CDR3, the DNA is TGTGCCAGCAGCGACTCCCGCCCTAGCACAGATACGCAGTATTTT.

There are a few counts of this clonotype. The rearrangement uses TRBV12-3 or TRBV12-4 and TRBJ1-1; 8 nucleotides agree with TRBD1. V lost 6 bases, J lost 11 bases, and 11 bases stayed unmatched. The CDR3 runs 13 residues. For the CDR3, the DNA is TGTGCCAGCAGGGCCCAGGACAGGGAGGTGGCTTTCTTT. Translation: CASRAQDREVAFF.

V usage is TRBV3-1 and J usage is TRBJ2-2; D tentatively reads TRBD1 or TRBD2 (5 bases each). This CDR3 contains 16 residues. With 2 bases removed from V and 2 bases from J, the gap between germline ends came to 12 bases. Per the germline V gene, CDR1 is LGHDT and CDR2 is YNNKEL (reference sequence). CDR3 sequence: CASSQLWDANTGELFF. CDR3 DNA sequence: TGTGCCAGCAGCCAACTATGGGACGCAAACACCGGGGAGCTGTTTTTT. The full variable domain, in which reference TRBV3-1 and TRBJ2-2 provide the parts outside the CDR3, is DTAVSQTPKYLVTQMGNDKSIKCEQNLGHDTMYWYKQDSKKFLKIMFSYNNKELIINETVPNRFSPKSPDKAHLNLHINSLELGDSAVYFCASSQLWDANTGELFFGEGSRLTVL.

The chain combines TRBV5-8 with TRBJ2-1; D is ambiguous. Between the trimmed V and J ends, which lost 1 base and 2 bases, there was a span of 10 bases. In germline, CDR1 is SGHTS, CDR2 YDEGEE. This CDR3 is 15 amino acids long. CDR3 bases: TGTGCCAGCAGCTTGCTTGGGCTTACCTACAATGAGCAGTTCTTC. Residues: CASSLLGLTYNEQFF. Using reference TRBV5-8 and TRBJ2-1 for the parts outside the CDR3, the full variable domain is EAGVTQSPTHLIKTRGQQATLRCSPISGHTSVYWYQQALGLGLQFLLWYDEGEERNRGNFPPRFSGRQFPNYSSELNVNALELEDSALYLCASSLLGLTYNEQFFGPGTRLTVL.

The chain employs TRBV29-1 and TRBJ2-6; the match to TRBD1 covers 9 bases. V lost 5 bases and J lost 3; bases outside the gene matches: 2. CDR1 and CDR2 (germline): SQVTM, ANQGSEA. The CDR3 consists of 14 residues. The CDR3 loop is CSVTGGLGANVLTF. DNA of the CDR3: TGCAGCGTTACAGGGGGCCTTGGGGCCAACGTCCTGACTTTC. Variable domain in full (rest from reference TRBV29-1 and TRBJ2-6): SAVISQKPSRDICQRGTSLTIQCQVDSQVTMMFWYRQQPGQSLTLIATANQGSEATYESGFVIDKFPISRPNLTFSTLTVSNMSPEDSSIYLCSVTGGLGANVLTFGAGSRLTVL.